This is a list of T cell receptor beta chains from one sample in a study of control samples from healthy donors and cancer patients. Sequencing used immunoSEQ multiplex PCR; TCRdb keeps in-frame clones, though not all of them. The table shows about 180,000 clones, with 90% occurring only once. The material sequenced was blood. The receptor set was obtained from a woman between 45 and 65 years old in good health. Each CDR3 is given with its conserved first and last residue. A D gene is named only where the DNA matches it firmly. A clone size is listed for some rows: how often the clone was seen (once, few, many), or a class if it is expanded.

v_call,d_call,clone_size,j_call,cdr3_aa,cdr3_nt
TRBV5-4,TRBD2,NA,TRBJ2-7,CASSLQSGGADEQYF,TGTGCCAGCAGCTTGCAGAGCGGGGGGGCAGACGAGCAGTACTTC
TRBV4-1,TRBD2,NA,TRBJ2-7,CASSQDYGGDSYEQYF,TGCGCCAGCAGCCAAGATTACGGGGGGGATTCCTACGAGCAGTACTTC
TRBV12-3/TRBV12-4,NA,NA,TRBJ1-5,CASISGNQPQHF,TGTGCCAGCATTTCAGGGAATCAGCCCCAGCATTTT
TRBV24-1,NA,NA,TRBJ2-7,CATKDGEEQYF,TGTGCCACTAAGGATGGCGAAGAGCAGTACTTC
TRBV14,NA,NA,TRBJ2-3,CASSRTTSTDTQYF,TGTGCCAGCAGCCGGACAACTAGCACAGATACGCAGTATTTT
TRBV3-1/TRBV3-2,NA,NA,TRBJ2-1,CASSQHLDPREQFF,TGTGCCAGCAGCCAGCACTTAGACCCTAGGGAGCAGTTCTTC
TRBV28,NA,NA,TRBJ2-7,CASSLPTEPYEQYF,TGTGCCAGCAGTCTCCCGACGGAGCCCTACGAGCAGTACTTC
TRBV30,NA,NA,TRBJ1-5,CAWSEITGYYQPQHF,TGTGCCTGGAGTGAGATCACAGGTTATTATCAGCCCCAGCATTTT
TRBV28,NA,NA,TRBJ2-3,CATSFGASEAQYF,TGTGCCACATCATTCGGGGCTAGCGAGGCGCAGTATTTT
TRBV27,TRBD2,NA,TRBJ2-7,CASSRFTPGTRGTYEQYF,TGTGCCAGCAGTCGGTTCACCCCCGGGACTAGGGGGACCTACGAGCAGTACTTC
TRBV4-3,TRBD1,NA,TRBJ2-3,CASSLLRQGAQDTQYF,TGCGCCAGCAGCCTTTTACGACAGGGGGCTCAAGATACGCAGTATTTT
TRBV28,TRBD1,NA,TRBJ2-7,CASSPRGEQYF,TGTGCCAGCAGTCCCAGGGGGGAGCAGTACTTC
TRBV23-1,NA,NA,TRBJ1-2,CASTVCVYGYTF,TGCGCCAGCACCGTGTGCGTCTATGGCTACACCTTC
TRBV7-2,NA,NA,TRBJ2-3,CASSRDETTQYF,TGTGCCAGCAGCCGAGACGAGACCACGCAGTATTTT
TRBV14,NA,NA,TRBJ1-2,CASSQVTNYGYTF,TGTGCCAGCAGCCAAGTGACTAACTATGGCTACACCTTC
TRBV2,NA,NA,TRBJ2-3,CATRSPVNTDTQYF,TGTGCCACCCGATCCCCTGTAAACACAGATACGCAGTATTTT
TRBV27,NA,once,TRBJ1-1,CASSLTGYTEAFF,TGTGCCAGCAGTCTTACAGGGTACACTGAAGCTTTCTTT
TRBV7-2,NA,once,TRBJ1-1,CASSPPRGGNTEAFF,TGTGCCAGCAGCCCCCCGAGGGGAGGGAACACTGAAGCTTTCTTT
TRBV27,NA,NA,TRBJ2-7,CASSLSGQAYEQYF,TGTGCCAGCAGTTTATCAGGACAAGCCTACGAGCAGTACTTC
TRBV5-5,NA,once,TRBJ2-7,CASSANYEQYF,TGTGCCAGCAGCGCGAACTACGAGCAGTACTTC
TRBV19,NA,NA,TRBJ1-1,CASAPFGNTEAFF,TGTGCCAGCGCACCCTTTGGCAACACTGAAGCTTTCTTT
TRBV28,NA,NA,TRBJ2-7,CASSSTFPGYEQYF,TGTGCCAGCAGTTCTACGTTCCCTGGCTACGAGCAGTACTTC
TRBV5-5,NA,NA,TRBJ1-2,CASSGGVSRNYGYTF,TGTGCCAGCAGCGGGGGTGTGTCGCGAAACTATGGCTACACCTTC
TRBV28,NA,NA,TRBJ1-2,CASSLGWATNYGYTF,TGTGCCAGCAGTTTAGGGTGGGCCACTAACTATGGCTACACCTTC
TRBV5-1,NA,NA,TRBJ1-1,CASSLGTVNTEAFF,TGCGCCAGCAGCTTGGGGACTGTGAACACTGAAGCTTTCTTT
TRBV29-1,TRBD1,NA,TRBJ2-7,CSVRGGQGGGEQYF,TGCAGCGTCCGAGGGGGACAGGGGGGCGGCGAGCAGTACTTC
TRBV24-1,NA,NA,TRBJ2-3,CATSDFLASTPDTQYF,TGTGCCACCAGTGATTTCCTAGCGAGCACACCAGATACGCAGTATTTT
TRBV7-9,TRBD1,once,TRBJ1-1,CASGKTGMDTEAFF,TGTGCCAGCGGCAAGACAGGGATGGACACTGAAGCTTTCTTT
TRBV29-1,NA,once,TRBJ2-7,CSFSRGRLEQYF,TGCAGCTTCTCGAGAGGCCGCTTGGAGCAGTACTTC